Listed here are 22 T cell receptor beta chains from one sample, sequenced in a study of T cell repertoires in ileal Crohn's disease. Time point described: neoterminal ileum biopsy at postoperative endoscopy, about 6 months after surgery. Clones were read by immunoSEQ multiplex PCR, and TCRdb kept only the in-frame ones, dropping some. The sample has 9,500 to 11,000 clones, 55% to 75% seen once. Material for sequencing was ileal tissue. The receptors stem from an adult with Crohn's disease.

The chain recombines TRBV5-4 with TRBJ2-5; 10 bases align to TRBD1. The trim removed 4 bases at V and 0 bases at J, leaving 3 bases unmatched. The CDR3 is 15 residues long. Germline V CDR1 and CDR2: SGHNT, YYREEE (reference sequence). The CDR3 sequence: CASSRGQGYQETQYF. The CDR3, as DNA: TGTGCCAGCAGCAGGGGACAGGGGTACCAAGAGACCCAGTACTTC.

The J gene is TRBJ1-4, the V gene TRBV19; tentatively, D is TRBD1 (6 bases). V lost 3 bases and J 7 bases, leaving 9 bases between the germline ends. The CDR3 extends over 13 amino acids. Germline V gene data show CDR1 as LNHDA and CDR2 as SQIVND (reference sequence). The CDR3 DNA reads as TGTGCCAGTAGTATCGTGGGGGCTGAAAAACTGTTTTTT. Its protein is CASSIVGAEKLFF.

The chain carries TRBV28 and TRBJ1-1; TRBD1 aligns across 7 bases. Germline CDR1 MDHEN, CDR2 SYDVKM. The CDR3 length is 15 residues. V trimming: 3 bases; J trimming: 3 bases; junction bases outside the gene matches: 7. In DNA, the CDR3 is TGTGCCAGCAGTTTGCGGGGGGACAGATACACTGAAGCTTTCTTT. This encodes CASSLRGDRYTEAFF.

This clone was counted between two and nine times. The rearrangement joins TRBV28 to TRBJ2-3; TRBD1 is a possible D gene (6 bases). There are 13 residues in the CDR3. Trimming removed 6 bases at V and 5 bases at J, with 12 bases between. Germline CDR1 MDHEN, CDR2 SYDVKM. Written as DNA, the CDR3 is TGTGCCAGCAGCAGAGGGGGAAAAGATACGCAGTATTTT. It encodes CASSRGGKDTQYF.

This chain connects TRBV7-9 to TRBJ2-2; maybe TRBD2 (6 bases). The CDR3 is 14 residues long. Germline CDR1 is SEHNR and CDR2 is FQNEAQ (reference sequence). Trimming took off 3 bases at V and 6 bases at J, with 11 bases between the two ends. CDR3 region: CASSFGGTPGELFF. CDR3 in DNA: TGTGCCAGCAGCTTCGGCGGGACGCCCGGGGAGCTGTTTTTT.

The chain is built from TRBV5-5 and TRBJ2-6, with 9 bases matching TRBD1. The CDR3 length is 18 residues. V lost 4 bases to trimming and J lost 2 bases; unmatched junction nucleotides: 10. CDR1 is SGHKS and CDR2 is YYEKEE in the germline V gene (reference sequence). CDR3 in amino acids: CASSLAGTGSTGANVLTF. CDR3 bases: TGTGCCAGCAGCCTGGCCGGGACAGGGTCCACTGGGGCCAACGTCCTGACTTTC.

The rearrangement uses TRBV5-1 and TRBJ2-2, with 10 bases matching TRBD1. CDR1 and CDR2 from the germline V gene are SGHRS and YFSETQ. Losses at the gene ends were 4 bases for V and 2 bases for J; bases not matched to a gene: 2. The CDR3 runs 15 residues. In DNA form, the CDR3 reads TGCGCCAGCAGCCAGACAGGGGGCAACACCGGGGAGCTGTTTTTT. Its protein product is CASSQTGGNTGELFF.

The chain combines TRBV6-4 with TRBJ2-1; maybe TRBD2 (5 bases). This CDR3 is built from 15 residues. The germline V and J ends were trimmed by 6 bases and 2 bases, with 14 bases remaining between them. From germline, CDR1 is MRHNA and CDR2 SNTAGT. CDR3: CASSLSGDTYNEQFF. CDR3 sequence (DNA): TGTGCCAGCAGCCTATCCGGGGATACCTACAATGAGCAGTTCTTC.

The J gene is TRBJ1-1, the V gene TRBV5-1; maybe TRBD1 (6 bases). Germline V gives CDR1 SGHRS, CDR2 YFSETQ. The CDR3 spans 13 residues. V shed 4 bases and J shed 7 bases, with 14 bases lying between them. CDR3 sequence reads: CASSLAPGVEAFF. The CDR3 DNA reads TGCGCCAGCAGCCTGGCCCCAGGGGTTGAAGCTTTCTTT.

V and J are TRBV4-1 and TRBJ1-2; D gene uncertain. This CDR3 has 16 residues. CDR1 and CDR2 (germline): MGHRA, YSYEKL. V dropped 0 bases and J dropped 8 bases, with 19 bases sitting between them. Here the CDR3 reads CASSQDRGRNRRGYTF. The CDR3, as DNA: TGCGCCAGCAGCCAAGATCGAGGGAGGAACCGTAGGGGCTACACCTTC.

CDR3 in DNA: TGTGCCAGCAGTGAGGACAGGGCCTTCTCCTACGAGCAGTACTTC. Its protein is CASSEDRAFSYEQYF. The V call is TRBV2, the J call TRBJ2-7; 8 bases match TRBD1. CDR1 is SNHLY and CDR2 is FYNNEI in the germline V gene. CDR3 length: 15 amino acids. The J segment lost 0 bases and the V segment lost 3 bases, leaving 4 bases of the junction unmatched.

The chain combines TRBV19 with TRBJ1-1; maybe TRBD1 (5 bases). The CDR3 consists of 15 residues. CDR1 and CDR2 from the germline V gene are LNHDA and SQIVND (reference sequence). The V gene lost 3 bases and the J gene lost 0 bases, with 11 bases spanning the gap. CDR3 nucleotide sequence: TGTGCCAGTAGTATTAAAGGGGCGATGAACACTGAAGCTTTCTTT. Protein sequence: CASSIKGAMNTEAFF.

This chain uses TRBV28 with TRBJ2-1; 9 bases fit TRBD1. V shed 4 bases and J 7 bases; nucleotides not matched to a gene: 5. There are 14 residues in the CDR3. CDR1 is MDHEN and CDR2 is SYDVKM in the germline V gene. CDR3: CASSWDRVTNEQFF. The CDR3 DNA is TGTGCCAGCAGTTGGGACAGGGTAACAAATGAGCAGTTCTTC.

This clone came up once. The chain links TRBV6-5 to TRBJ1-2, with D perhaps TRBD1 (6 bases). Trimming removed 6 bases at V and 6 bases at J, with 14 bases between. This CDR3 is built from 13 residues. Germline V CDR1 and CDR2: MNHEY, SVGAGI. The CDR3 bases are TGTGCCAGCAGCCCGGGGACATACCATGGCTACACCTTC. This gives the protein CASSPGTYHGYTF.

V gene TRBV7-2 combines with J gene TRBJ1-6; 11 bases are shared with TRBD1. V lost 5 bases to trimming and J lost 9 bases; unmatched junction nucleotides: 12. The CDR3 extends over 17 amino acids. Looked up from germline, CDR1 is SGHTA and CDR2 is FQGNSA. The DNA of the CDR3 is TGTGCCAGCAGCCGACTTATCGGGACAGGGGGATCTTCACCCCTCCACTTT. The encoded protein is CASSRLIGTGGSSPLHF. Complete variable domain (other parts from reference TRBV7-2 and TRBJ1-6): GAGVSQSPSNKVTEKGKDVELRCDPISGHTALYWYRQSLGQGLEFLIYFQGNSAPDKSGLPSDRFSAERTGGSVSTLTIQRTQQEDSAVYLCASSRLIGTGGSSPLHFGNGTRLTVT.

The chain uses TRBV7-9 and TRBJ1-1; tentatively, D is TRBD1 (6 bases). Germline V gene data show CDR1 as SEHNR and CDR2 as FQNEAQ (reference sequence). V dropped 1 base and J dropped 7 bases, with 7 bases sitting between them. The CDR3 spans 12 residues. In DNA form, the CDR3 reads TGTGCCAGCAGCTTAGTCAGGGGTGAAGCTTTCTTT. Amino acid sequence: CASSLVRGEAFF. The full variable domain, in which reference TRBV7-9 and TRBJ1-1 provide the parts outside the CDR3, is DTGVSQNPRHKITKRGQNVTFRCDPISEHNRLYWYRQTLGQGPEFLTYFQNEAQLEKSRLLSDRFSAERPKGSFSTLEIQRTEQGDSAMYLCASSLVRGEAFFGQGTRLTVV.

This clone has a handful of counts. The chain recombines TRBV5-8 with TRBJ1-5; 7 nucleotides agree with TRBD1. Germline V gene sequence: CDR1 SGHTS, CDR2 YDEGEE. V trimming: 3 bases; J trimming: 3 bases; junction bases outside the gene matches: 6. The CDR3 has 15 amino acids. Here the CDR3 reads CASSWEDRNNQPQHF. DNA for the CDR3: TGTGCCAGCAGCTGGGAGGACAGGAACAATCAGCCCCAGCATTTT.

The CDR3 DNA follows: TGTGCCAGCAAGGGCGGGAGGCCCGAGCAGTACTTC. It yields the protein CASKGGRPEQYF. The chain recombines TRBV2 with TRBJ2-7; TRBD2 matches 8 bases. V lost 7 bases and J lost 6; bases outside the gene matches: 5. The CDR3 runs 12 residues. The germline V gene has CDR1 SNHLY and CDR2 FYNNEI.

The genes are TRBV6-5 and TRBJ1-1, with no clear D. The CDR3 contains 14 residues. Germline V CDR1 and CDR2: MNHEY, SVGAGI. Trimming cost V 5 bases and J 4 bases, with 14 bases left between them. The CDR3 nucleotides are TGTGCCAGCAGTATTGGGCCACATGGCACTGAAGCTTTCTTT. Translating it yields CASSIGPHGTEAFF.

This clone was recorded a few times. The chain has TRBV7-6 and TRBJ1-3; D not resolved. Trimming took 2 bases from V and 0 from J, leaving 8 bases between them. Germline-derived CDR1 and CDR2 are SGHVS and FNYEAQ. The CDR3 length is 15 residues. The CDR3 spells CASSLQRGSGNTIYF. CDR3 DNA: TGTGCCAGCAGCTTACAAAGAGGCTCTGGAAACACCATATATTTT.

The chain has TRBV2 and TRBJ2-5, with D unresolved. The CDR3 is made up of 14 amino acids. Germline assignment: CDR1 SNHLY and CDR2 FYNNEI. V was cut by 8 bases and J by 3 bases, with 16 bases left in between. The CDR3 bases are TGTGCCAGCGGCTTGCTGGGTCGGGAAGAGACCCAGTACTTC. Its translation: CASGLLGREETQYF.

The genes are TRBV11-2 and TRBJ1-2; 11 positions match TRBD1. This CDR3 is 15 amino acids long. The ends lost 5 bases at V and 2 bases at J; junction bases unmatched: 4. In germline, CDR1 is SGHAT, CDR2 FQNNGV. The chain's CDR3 is CASSPDRGRNYGYTF. CDR3 in DNA: TGTGCCAGCAGCCCGGACAGGGGGCGCAACTATGGCTACACCTTC. The entire variable domain, with the rest obtained from reference TRBV11-2 and TRBJ1-2, is as follows: EAGVAQSPRYKIIEKRQSVAFWCNPISGHATLYWYQQILGQGPKLLIQFQNNGVVDDSQLPKDRFSAERLKGVDSTLKIQPAKLEDSAVYLCASSPDRGRNYGYTFGSGTRLTVV.